This is a list of T cell receptor beta chains from one sample in a study of blood T cell repertoires in COVID-19. The assay was immunoSEQ multiplex PCR, and TCRdb's table has in-frame clones only and misses some. This table has under 350,000 clones, around 86% appearing once. Sequenced input: PBMCs or T cells enriched from blood (not recorded which). The receptors here all came from a middle-aged woman with acute COVID-19. The CDR3 runs from the conserved cysteine through the conserved F or W. Each record gives: D gene, V gene, J gene, clone size, CDR3 protein, CDR3 DNA. A D gene is named only where the DNA matches it firmly. Part of the rows lack a size; the others show once, few, many or a class for expanded clones.

.,TRBV27,TRBJ2-7,.,CASSRTPNLATIYEQYF,TGTGCCAGCAGCCGAACACCGAACCTAGCAACAATCTACGAGCAGTACTTC
.,TRBV7-6,TRBJ1-3,few,CASSPSLLGRRVGNTIYF,TGTGCCAGCAGCCCATCCCTCTTAGGCCGGAGGGTGGGGAACACCATATATTTT
.,TRBV5-6,TRBJ2-5,.,CASSTLQYQETQYF,TGTGCCAGCAGCACCCTGCAGTACCAAGAGACCCAGTACTTC
.,TRBV24-1,TRBJ1-1,.,CATRLEPTEAFF,TGTGCCACCAGATTAGAGCCCACTGAAGCTTTCTTT
TRBD1,TRBV6-2/TRBV6-3,TRBJ1-1,.,CASSGWDRSEAFF,TGTGCCAGCAGTGGCTGGGACAGGAGTGAAGCTTTCTTT
.,TRBV2,TRBJ1-6,.,CASSEAGVSSYNSPLHF,TGTGCCAGCAGTGAAGCCGGGGTCAGCTCCTATAATTCACCCCTCCACTTT
.,TRBV3-1/TRBV3-2,TRBJ2-3,.,CASSQVRVTAQYF,TGTGCCAGCAGCCAAGTGAGGGTGACGGCGCAGTATTTT
TRBD1,TRBV3-1/TRBV3-2,TRBJ2-3,.,CASSQAGGNTDTQYF,TGTGCCAGCAGCCAAGCAGGGGGAAACACAGATACGCAGTATTTT
.,TRBV6-2/TRBV6-3,TRBJ1-2,.,CASSSGGAGINYGYTF,TGTGCCAGCAGTTCCGGTGGGGCAGGGATTAACTATGGCTACACCTTC
TRBD2,TRBV4-2,TRBJ2-2,.,CASSQDVGGGTGELFF,TGTGCCAGCAGCCAAGATGTTGGGGGAGGGACCGGGGAGCTGTTTTTT
.,TRBV2,TRBJ2-1,.,CASSETRTNEQFF,TGTGCCAGCAGTGAGACTAGAACCAATGAGCAGTTCTTC
.,TRBV4-1,TRBJ2-7,.,CASSQDLARSSYEQYF,TGCGCCAGCAGCCAAGATCTCGCGAGGAGCTCCTACGAGCAGTACTTC
TRBD1,TRBV7-6,TRBJ1-5,.,CASSARGREQPQHF,TGTGCCAGCAGCGCCAGGGGGCGGGAGCAGCCCCAGCATTTT
.,TRBV5-1,TRBJ1-2,.,CASSLVTGRYTF,TGCGCCAGCAGCTTGGTGACAGGTCGCTACACCTTC
.,TRBV6-5,TRBJ2-1,.,CASSNQGPVLNEQFF,TGTGCCAGCAGTAATCAGGGGCCCGTATTGAATGAGCAGTTCTTC
.,TRBV5-1,TRBJ2-2,few,CASSPGKTPGELFF,TGCGCCAGCAGCCCGGGAAAGACACCCGGGGAGCTGTTTTTT
.,TRBV4-2,TRBJ2-7,.,CASSQDQSLSPYEQYF,TGTGCCAGCAGCCAAGATCAGTCTCTGTCCCCATACGAGCAGTACTTC
TRBD1,TRBV5-6,TRBJ1-1,.,CASSLDRGAKTEAFF,TGTGCCAGCAGCCTGGACAGGGGGGCTAAGACTGAAGCTTTCTTT
.,TRBV5-8,TRBJ2-1,.,CASSLNRAYVHNEQFF,TGTGCCAGCAGCTTAAACAGGGCTTACGTCCACAATGAGCAGTTCTTC
.,TRBV7-2,TRBJ2-4,.,CASSLGGGTYESGIQYF,TGTGCCAGCAGCTTAGGGGGAGGGACATATGAAAGTGGCATTCAGTACTTC
TRBD1,TRBV28,TRBJ1-1,few,CASSFDRGLSNTEAFF,TGTGCCAGCAGTTTCGACAGGGGCTTGAGTAACACTGAAGCTTTCTTT
TRBD1,TRBV28,TRBJ1-5,.,CASGQGDQPQHF,TGTGCCAGCGGACAGGGGGATCAGCCCCAGCATTTT
.,TRBV6-2/TRBV6-3,TRBJ1-1,.,CASSYVEGQRESTEAFF,TGTGCCAGCAGTTACGTTGAGGGTCAAAGGGAGAGCACTGAAGCTTTCTTT
TRBD1,TRBV6-5,TRBJ1-1,.,CASRGQWANTEAFF,TGTGCCAGCAGGGGACAGTGGGCTAACACTGAAGCTTTCTTT
.,TRBV10-3,TRBJ2-5,.,CAISELALQETQYF,TGTGCCATCAGTGAATTAGCGCTTCAAGAGACCCAGTACTTC
.,TRBV3-1/TRBV3-2,TRBJ1-6,.,CASRPTGQLVASPLHF,TGTGCCAGCAGACCCACTGGACAGTTGGTTGCTTCACCCCTCCACTTT
.,TRBV3-1/TRBV3-2,TRBJ2-7,.,CATRDNYEQYF,TGTGCCACCCGAGACAACTACGAGCAGTACTTC
.,TRBV28,TRBJ1-5,few,CASTPGWASGNQPQHF,TGTGCCAGCACCCCCGGTTGGGCGTCGGGCAATCAGCCCCAGCATTTT